This entry lists 5 T cell receptor beta chains sequenced from one sample in a study of T cell responses to AZD1222 COVID-19 vaccine. The data were produced by immunoSEQ multiplex PCR, yet TCRdb's version contains in-frame clones alone and is incomplete. The table has about 88,000 clones, approximately 90% seen once. The source material was peripheral blood, sampled 28 days after the second AZD1222 dose. These receptors were obtained from an adult who received the AZD1222 COVID-19 vaccine.

The chain has TRBV5-6 and TRBJ1-2, with 7 positions matching TRBD1. CDR3 length: 12 residues. CDR1 and CDR2 from the germline V gene are SGHDT and YYEEEE. The J segment lost 10 bases and the V segment lost 0 bases, leaving 3 bases of the junction unmatched. The CDR3 loop is CASSLGQGDYTF. In DNA form, the CDR3 reads TGTGCCAGCAGCTTGGGACAGGGTGACTACACCTTC.

The J gene is TRBJ1-1, the V gene TRBV19; tentatively, D is TRBD1 (5 bases). Germline CDR1 LNHDA, CDR2 SQIVND (reference sequence). With 4 bases removed from V and 6 bases from J, the gap between germline ends came to 18 bases. CDR3 length: 15 amino acids. The CDR3 DNA reads TGTGCCAGTAGTAACCGGAGACAGCCTTTCGCTGAAGCTTTCTTT. Translated, it gives CASSNRRQPFAEAFF.

This clone was found once. The V call is TRBV18, the J call TRBJ1-1; no definite D call. Trimming stripped 2 bases from V and 0 bases from J, with 13 bases between. This CDR3 comprises 16 residues. Germline V gives CDR1 KGHSH, CDR2 LQKENI. CDR3 region: CASSPYGGRVNTEAFF. CDR3 nucleotide sequence: TGTGCCAGCTCACCATACGGCGGGCGTGTGAACACTGAAGCTTTCTTT. The whole variable domain, filled in from reference TRBV18 and TRBJ1-1, reads NAGVMQNPRHLVRRRGQEARLRCSPMKGHSHVYWYRQLPEEGLKFMVYLQKENIIDESGMPKERFSAEFPKEGPSILRIQQVVRGDSAAYFCASSPYGGRVNTEAFFGQGTRLTVV.

The V and J genes are TRBV11-2 and TRBJ1-4, with D unresolved. This CDR3 is 16 amino acids long. Trimming took off 1 base at V and 7 bases at J, with 16 bases between the two ends. CDR1 SGHAT and CDR2 FQNNGV come from the germline V gene. CDR3: CASSLVKAGSSEKLFF. In DNA, the CDR3 is TGTGCCAGCAGCTTAGTGAAGGCAGGTTCGAGTGAAAAACTGTTTTTT.

This clone has only one observation. The chain links TRBV5-1 to TRBJ1-6, with D possibly being TRBD1 (5 bases). There are 15 residues in the CDR3. Deletions cut 0 bases from V and 11 bases from J, with 15 bases between. Germline CDR1 and CDR2: SGHRS and YFSETQ. In nucleotides, the CDR3 is TGCGCCAGCAGCTTGGGGGACCCAGCAGTCCCACCCCTCCACTTT. Protein sequence: CASSLGDPAVPPLHF. Complete variable domain (other parts from reference TRBV5-1 and TRBJ1-6): KAGVTQTPRYLIKTRGQQVTLSCSPISGHRSVSWYQQTPGQGLQFLFEYFSETQRNKGNFPGRFSGRQFSNSRSEMNVSTLELGDSALYLCASSLGDPAVPPLHFGNGTRLTVT.